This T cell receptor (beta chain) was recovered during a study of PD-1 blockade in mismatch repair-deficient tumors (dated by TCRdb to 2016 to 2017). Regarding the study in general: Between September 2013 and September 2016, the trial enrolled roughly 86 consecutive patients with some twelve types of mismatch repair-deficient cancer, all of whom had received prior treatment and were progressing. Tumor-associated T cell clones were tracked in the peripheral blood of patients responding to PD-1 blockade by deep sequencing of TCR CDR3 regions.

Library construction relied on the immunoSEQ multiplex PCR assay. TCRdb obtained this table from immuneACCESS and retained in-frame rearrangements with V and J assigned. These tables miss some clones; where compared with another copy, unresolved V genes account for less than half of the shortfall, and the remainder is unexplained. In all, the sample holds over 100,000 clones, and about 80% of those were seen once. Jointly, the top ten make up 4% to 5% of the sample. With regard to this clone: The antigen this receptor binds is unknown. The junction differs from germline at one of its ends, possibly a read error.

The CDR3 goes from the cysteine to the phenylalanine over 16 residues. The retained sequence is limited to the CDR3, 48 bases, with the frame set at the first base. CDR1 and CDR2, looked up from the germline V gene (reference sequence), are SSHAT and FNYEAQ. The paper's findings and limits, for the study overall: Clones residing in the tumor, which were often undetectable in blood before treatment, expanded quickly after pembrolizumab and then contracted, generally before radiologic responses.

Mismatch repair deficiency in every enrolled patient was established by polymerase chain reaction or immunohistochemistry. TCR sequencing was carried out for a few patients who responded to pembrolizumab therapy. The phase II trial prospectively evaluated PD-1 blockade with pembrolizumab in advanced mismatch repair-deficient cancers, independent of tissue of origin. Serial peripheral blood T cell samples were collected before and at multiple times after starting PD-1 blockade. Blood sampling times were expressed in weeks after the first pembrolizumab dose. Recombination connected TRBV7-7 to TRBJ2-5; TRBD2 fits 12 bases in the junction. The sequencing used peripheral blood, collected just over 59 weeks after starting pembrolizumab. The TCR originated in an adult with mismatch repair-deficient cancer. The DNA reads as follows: TGTGCTAGCAGCTTAAGGCAGACTAGCGGGAGAGAGACCCAGTACTTC. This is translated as CASSLRQTSGRETQYF.